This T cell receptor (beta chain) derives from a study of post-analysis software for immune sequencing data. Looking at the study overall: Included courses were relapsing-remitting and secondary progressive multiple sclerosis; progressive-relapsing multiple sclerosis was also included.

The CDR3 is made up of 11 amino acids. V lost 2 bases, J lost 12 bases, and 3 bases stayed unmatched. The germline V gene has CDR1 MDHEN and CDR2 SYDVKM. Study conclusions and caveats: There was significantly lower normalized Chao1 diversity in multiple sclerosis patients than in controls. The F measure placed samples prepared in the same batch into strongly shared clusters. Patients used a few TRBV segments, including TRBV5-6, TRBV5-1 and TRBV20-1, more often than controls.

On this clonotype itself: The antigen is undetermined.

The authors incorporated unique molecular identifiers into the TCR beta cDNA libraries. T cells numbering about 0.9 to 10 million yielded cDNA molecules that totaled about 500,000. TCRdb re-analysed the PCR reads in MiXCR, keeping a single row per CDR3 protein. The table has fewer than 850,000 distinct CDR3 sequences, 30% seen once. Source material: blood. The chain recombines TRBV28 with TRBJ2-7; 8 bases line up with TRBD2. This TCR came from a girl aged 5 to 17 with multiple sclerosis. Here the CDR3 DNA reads TGTGCCAGCAGTTTAGTGGGACTAGGGTACTTC. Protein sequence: CASSLVGLGYF.